This T cell receptor beta chain is from a study of shared clonotypes between healthy human individuals. V was cut by 8 bases and J by 0 bases, with 7 bases left in between. Germline V lookup: CDR1 ENHRY, CDR2 SYGVKD. CDR3 length: 12 residues. TCRdb's copy holds only in-frame clones and misses some; the assay was immunoSEQ multiplex PCR. This sample has some 700,000 clones, with less than 95% found just once. The sequencing input was memory CD8+ T cells from PBMCs. Subset meaning: CD45RO+ cells pooled with CCR7-negative TemRA cells. The clonotype originates from a man younger than 35 in good health. Some clones in this sample may be carry-over from other donors' samples. The chain recombines TRBV10-3 with TRBJ1-1; D is unresolved. CDR3 in DNA: TGTGCCATCGGGCAGATGAACACTGAAGCTTTCTTT. This sequence encodes CAIGQMNTEAFF.